The present T cell receptor (beta chain) was sequenced within a study of PD-1 blockade in classical Hodgkin lymphoma. Whole-study results and caveats: The study reported lower baseline TCR diversity in newly diagnosed patients than in healthy donors. The CD4+ diversity rise by C4D1 was clearest in complete responders.

This clone was picked up a small number of times. What it recognizes is unknown. Time point indicated: cycle 4 day 1 (C4D1), after five to seven weeks of nivolumab. Each and every patient relapsed after autologous stem cell transplantation, and patients got differing brentuximab vedotin exposure. Complete response, partial response or progressive disease were the best responses. The CDR3 covers 15 residues. Germline assignment: CDR1 MNHEY and CDR2 SVGAGI. V was clipped by 0 bases and J by 7 bases; unmatched bases: 5. The method was immunoSEQ multiplex PCR; TCRdb's version includes in-frame clones alone and lacks a portion of them. The sample yields 20,000 to 25,000 clones, 81% seen once.

The chain links TRBV6-5 to TRBJ1-5; 8 bases align to TRBD1. This sequence was found in a human donor with classical Hodgkin lymphoma. Sequenced material: peripheral blood mononuclear cells (PBMCs), taken before the fourth cycle of nivolumab. The CDR3 here is CASSYSNRGRQPQHF. In nucleotides, the CDR3 is TGTGCCAGCAGTTACTCGAACAGGGGGAGGCAGCCCCAGCATTTT.